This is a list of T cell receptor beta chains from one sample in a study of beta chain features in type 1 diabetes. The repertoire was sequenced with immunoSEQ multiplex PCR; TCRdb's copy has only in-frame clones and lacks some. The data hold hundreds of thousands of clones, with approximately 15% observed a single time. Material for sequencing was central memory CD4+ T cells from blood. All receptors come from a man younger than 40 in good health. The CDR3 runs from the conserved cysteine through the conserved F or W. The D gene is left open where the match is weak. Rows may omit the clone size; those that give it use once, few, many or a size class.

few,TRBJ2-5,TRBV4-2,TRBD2,TGTGCCAGCAGCCAAGGCTCGGGACTAGCGGGAGGGGAGACCCAGTACTTC,CASSQGSGLAGGETQYF
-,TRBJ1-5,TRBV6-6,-,TGTGCCAGCACTTTATTGGGGGACAGCAATCAGCCCCAGCATTTT,CASTLLGDSNQPQHF
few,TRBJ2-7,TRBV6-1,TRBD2,TGTGCCAGCAGTGAAGCGGGGACTAGGTCCTACGAGCAGTACTTC,CASSEAGTRSYEQYF
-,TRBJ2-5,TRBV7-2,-,TGTGCCAGCAGCTCCGGACCCAGCCAAGAGACCCAGTACTTC,CASSSGPSQETQYF
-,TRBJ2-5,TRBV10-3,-,TGTGCCAGCAGTTACGTCAGGGACCAAGAGACCCAGTACTTC,CASSYVRDQETQYF
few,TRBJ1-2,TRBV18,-,TGTGCCAGCTCACCGGGAACATCTTATGGCTACACCTTC,CASSPGTSYGYTF
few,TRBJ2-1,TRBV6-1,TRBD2,TGTGCCAGCAGTGGGACTAGCAGTAATGAGCAGTTCTTC,CASSGTSSNEQFF
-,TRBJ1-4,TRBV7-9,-,TGTGCCAGCAGCAGGGGAACTAATGAAAAACTGTTTTTT,CASSRGTNEKLFF
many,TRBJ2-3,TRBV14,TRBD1,TGTGCCAGCAGCCAGCGCCTGGGACAGGGCGACGATACGCAGTATTTT,CASSQRLGQGDDTQYF
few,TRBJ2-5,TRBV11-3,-,TGTGCCAGCAGCTCAGGGGCCTCAGCAGAGACCCAGTACTTC,CASSSGASAETQYF
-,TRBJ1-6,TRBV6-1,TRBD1,TGTGCCAGCAGTGAGTTCGCCGGGACAGGGATTAATTCACCCCTCCACTTT,CASSEFAGTGINSPLHF
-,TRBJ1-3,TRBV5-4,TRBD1,TGTGCCAGCAGCGCTCGCGGGGACAGCCCCTCTGGAAACACCATATATTTT,CASSARGDSPSGNTIYF
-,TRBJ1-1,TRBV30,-,TGTGCCTGGAAGATGCTACGGGGCACTGAAGCTTTCTTT,CAWKMLRGTEAFF
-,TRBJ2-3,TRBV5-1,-,TGCGCCAGCAGCTCCACCGGCCAAAGGACAGATACGCAGTATTTT,CASSSTGQRTDTQYF
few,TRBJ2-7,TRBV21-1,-,TGTGCCAGCCCCCGGACTAGCGGGACTCCGTCCTACGAGCAGTACTTC,CASPRTSGTPSYEQYF
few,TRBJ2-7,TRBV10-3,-,TGTGCCATCAGTGAGGGAAGGTCGGGGGGCACCTACGAGCAGTACTTC,CAISEGRSGGTYEQYF
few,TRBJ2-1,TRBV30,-,TGTGCCTGGAGTCCACTAGGCAACTACAATGAGCAGTTCTTC,CAWSPLGNYNEQFF
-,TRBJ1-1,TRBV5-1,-,TGCGCCAGCAGCTTGACGGGGAATACCGCTGAAGCTTTCTTT,CASSLTGNTAEAFF
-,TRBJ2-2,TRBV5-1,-,TGCGCCAGCAGCTTGAATAGCGGGAACACCGGGGAGCTGTTTTTT,CASSLNSGNTGELFF
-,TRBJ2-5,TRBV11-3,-,TGTGCCAGCAGCTCCGGGACCACCGGAAGCCAGTACTTC,CASSSGTTGSQYF
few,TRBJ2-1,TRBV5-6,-,TGTGCCAGCAGCTCGTCTACCTTCTCCTACAATGAGCAGTTCTTC,CASSSSTFSYNEQFF
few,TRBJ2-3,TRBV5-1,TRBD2,TGCGCCAGCAGCCAACTAGCGGCAGATACGCAGTATTTT,CASSQLAADTQYF
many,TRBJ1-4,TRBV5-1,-,TGCGCCAGCAGCTTGGCGGGCGCCGACAATGAAAAACTGTTTTTT,CASSLAGADNEKLFF
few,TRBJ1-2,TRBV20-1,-,TGCAGTGCTAGAGGAACAGCTCGTGACACCTTC,CSARGTARDTF
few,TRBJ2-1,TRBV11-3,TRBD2,TGTGCCAGCAGCTTCCCCGGGACTAGCGGGAGATTCGATGAGCAGTTCTTC,CASSFPGTSGRFDEQFF
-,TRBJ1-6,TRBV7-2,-,TGTGCCAGCCGGGGGGACCTCTCATATAATTCACCCCTCCACTTT,CASRGDLSYNSPLHF
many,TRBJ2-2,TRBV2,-,TGTGCCAGCGGGCAGGACACCGGGGAGCTGTTTTTT,CASGQDTGELFF
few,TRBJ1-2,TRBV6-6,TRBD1,TGTGCCAGCAGCGATATGGGACAGGGCGGGGGCTACACCTTC,CASSDMGQGGGYTF
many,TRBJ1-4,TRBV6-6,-,TGTGCCAGCAGTTACGGGCAGGCCGGTGAAAAACTGTTTTTT,CASSYGQAGEKLFF
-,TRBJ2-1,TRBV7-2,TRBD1,TGTGCCAGCAGGGACAGGGCTAGCTCCTATGAGCAGTTCTTC,CASRDRASSYEQFF
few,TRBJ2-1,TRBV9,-,TGTGCCAGCAGCCCATCATTCAGGGATGAGCAGTTCTTC,CASSPSFRDEQFF
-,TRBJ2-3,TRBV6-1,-,TGTGCCAGCTCGTCGGGGCCGGGAGATACGCAGTATTTT,CASSSGPGDTQYF
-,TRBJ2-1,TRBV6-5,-,TGTGCCAGCAGTGAAGTCCTAAGAGCGGGTGGGGGAGTCTTC,CASSEVLRAGGGVF
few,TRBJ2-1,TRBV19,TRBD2,TGTGCCAGTAGTCGGGACTACCAGTACAATGAGCAGTTCTTC,CASSRDYQYNEQFF
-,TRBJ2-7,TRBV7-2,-,TGTGCCAGCAGCCCCCCTCTCACAGGGAACTACGAGCAGTACTTC,CASSPPLTGNYEQYF
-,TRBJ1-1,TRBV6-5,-,TGTGCCATCAGTGAAGAGGGGAACACTGAAGCTTTCTTT,CAISEEGNTEAFF
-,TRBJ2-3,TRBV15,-,TGTGCCACCCGTCTAGGCAGCGGAAGCACAGATACGCAGTATTTT,CATRLGSGSTDTQYF
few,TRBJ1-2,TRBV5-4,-,TGTGCCAGCAGCTTGTCGGCCTATGGCTACACCTTC,CASSLSAYGYTF
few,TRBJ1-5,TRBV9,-,TGTGCCAGCAGCGCCACGACGGGCAATCAGCCCCAGCATTTT,CASSATTGNQPQHF
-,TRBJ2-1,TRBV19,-,TGTGCCAGTAGTATTGAGTACAGGACCCCTAATGAGCAGTTCTTC,CASSIEYRTPNEQFF
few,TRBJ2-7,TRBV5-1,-,TGCGCCAGCAGCCGTGACACCTACGAGCAGTACTTC,CASSRDTYEQYF
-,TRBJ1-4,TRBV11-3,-,TGTGCCAGCAGCTCCAATGCCGTTGTGTCCAAACTGTTTTTT,CASSSNAVVSKLFF
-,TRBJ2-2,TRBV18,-,TGTGCCAGCTCCTACAACAGGGAACTGCGAACCGGGGAGCTGTTTTTT,CASSYNRELRTGELFF
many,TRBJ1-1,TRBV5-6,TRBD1,TGTGCCAGCAGCTCCGGGACAGGCGAGGGCCCTGAAGCTTTCTTT,CASSSGTGEGPEAFF
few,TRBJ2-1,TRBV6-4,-,TGTGCCAGCAGTGGGGGGTCAGGGCCCTACAATGAGCAGTTCTTC,CASSGGSGPYNEQFF
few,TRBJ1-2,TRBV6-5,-,TGTGCCAGCAGTACCCCGCGACGGACAAACTATGGCTACACCTTC,CASSTPRRTNYGYTF
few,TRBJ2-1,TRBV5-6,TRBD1,TGTGCCAGCAGCTTCGGGACAGGGGGCTCGGGTGAGCAGTTCTTC,CASSFGTGGSGEQFF
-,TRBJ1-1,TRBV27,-,TGTGCCAGCAGTCAGACAGAGAACACTGAAGCTTTCTTT,CASSQTENTEAFF
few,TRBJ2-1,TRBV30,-,TGTGCCTGGGGACGCCTAGCGAATGAGCAGTTCTTC,CAWGRLANEQFF
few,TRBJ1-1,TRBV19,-,TGTGCCAGTACCCGTGCTACCGGGACCCAGAGCGCTGAAGCTTTCTTT,CASTRATGTQSAEAFF
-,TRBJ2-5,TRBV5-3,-,TGTGCCAGAAGCTTGGGACAGCCAAAGGAGGAGACCCAGTACTTC,CARSLGQPKEETQYF
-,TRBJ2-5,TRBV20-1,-,TGCAGTGCGTATCAAGAGACCCAGTACTTC,CSAYQETQYF
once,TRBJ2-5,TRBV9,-,TGTGCCAGCAGCGTAGCTACAGCTCAAGAGACCCAGTACTTC,CASSVATAQETQYF